The rows below give T cell receptor beta chains drawn from one sample of a study of CD8 T cells in ankylosing spondylitis. From the 5' RACE reads, TCRdb called clonotypes with MiXCR, one entry per CDR3 protein. The repertoire holds approximately 150,000 distinct CDR3 sequences, 17% seen once, with roughly 30% in the top ten. What was sequenced was blood, either unsorted or a sorted T cell fraction (not recorded which). These receptors were obtained from a male donor with ankylosing spondylitis. The CDR3 runs from the conserved cysteine through the conserved F or W. The D gene is left open where the match is weak. Clone size is shown for a subset of rows, as once, few, many or a class of expanded clone.

v_call	j_call	d_call	clone_size	cdr3_nt	cdr3_aa
TRBV28	TRBJ1-5	.	.	TGTGCCAGCCACCAGCAGTTGGAGTTGGCCCAGCATTTT	CASHQQLELAQHF
TRBV7-2	TRBJ2-7	TRBD1	many	TGTGCCAGCAGCCATACTGACAGGGTTGACGAGCAGTACTTC	CASSHTDRVDEQYF
TRBV19	TRBJ2-1	TRBD2	many	TGTGCCAGTAGTCCCCGGACTAGCGGGCTATCCTACAATGAGCAGTTCTTC	CASSPRTSGLSYNEQFF
TRBV11-1	TRBJ2-2	TRBD1	.	TGTGCCAGCAGCTTCTTGGAGGGGGGACAGGGCTGGACCGGGGAGCTGTTTTTT	CASSFLEGGQGWTGELFF
TRBV27	TRBJ2-1	TRBD2	.	TGTGCCAGCAGTTTATTAGCGGGAGGGCCCAATGAGCAGTTCTTC	CASSLLAGGPNEQFF
TRBV4-1	TRBJ2-1	.	few	TGCGCCAGCAGCCAGGGGCGGGACTCCTACAATGAGCAGTTCTTC	CASSQGRDSYNEQFF
TRBV2	TRBJ2-1	TRBD1	few	TGTGCCAGCCTCCGGGACAGGGGTTTAACTGGCTCCTACAATGAGCAGTTCTTC	CASLRDRGLTGSYNEQFF
TRBV27	TRBJ2-1	TRBD2	.	TGTGCCAGCAGTACCCCCGCAGCGGGAGGGCGGGATGAGCAGTTCTTC	CASSTPAAGGRDEQFF
TRBV12-3/TRBV12-4	TRBJ2-1	.	many	TGTGCCAGCAAACAATGGGACCGGGATGAGCAGTTCTTC	CASKQWDRDEQFF
TRBV5-1	TRBJ1-1	.	few	TGCGCCAGCAGCTTAGCGGACCTGAACACTGAAGCTTTCTTT	CASSLADLNTEAFF
TRBV6-2/TRBV6-3	TRBJ2-1	TRBD2	.	TGTGCCAGCAGTTACTGGAGCGGGAGAAGAGCTGAGCAGTTCTTC	CASSYWSGRRAEQFF
TRBV20-1	TRBJ1-4	.	few	TGCAGTGCTAGAGATGGGCGGACAGCTAATGAAAAACTGTTTTTT	CSARDGRTANEKLFF
TRBV7-9	TRBJ2-2	.	few	TGTGCCAGCAGCCGCCCGGACGGGACGAACACCGGGGAGCTGTTTTTT	CASSRPDGTNTGELFF
TRBV24-1	TRBJ2-3	.	.	TGTGCCACCAGTGATCCCATTAGGGACAGCACAGATACGCAGTATTTT	CATSDPIRDSTDTQYF
TRBV6-5	TRBJ1-1	.	few	TGTGCCAGCAGTACTTACGGCCCGAACACTGAAGCTTTCTTT	CASSTYGPNTEAFF
TRBV7-6	TRBJ2-7	.	few	TGTGCCAGCAGCTCAGAACGGGGCAGGGAGGAGAGCTACGAGCAGTACTTC	CASSSERGREESYEQYF
TRBV27	TRBJ2-5	TRBD1	many	TGTGCCAGCAGTACAACGGGGACAGGACAAGAGACCCAGTACTTC	CASSTTGTGQETQYF
TRBV3-1	TRBJ2-1	.	many	TGTGCCAGCAGTCCCCTTAGCGGTTACAATGAGCAGTTCTTC	CASSPLSGYNEQFF
TRBV29-1	TRBJ2-3	.	.	TGCAGCGTTGATGGGGCTAGCGTATATAGCACAGATACGCAGTATTTT	CSVDGASVYSTDTQYF
TRBV24-1	TRBJ2-1	TRBD2	few	TGTGCCACCAGTGATTTGAGGTCTAGCGGTGGGCGTCGGGTGTATGAGCAGTTCTTC	CATSDLRSSGGRRVYEQFF
TRBV27	TRBJ2-7	TRBD1	few	TGTGCCAGCAGTCCAGGACAGGGGGCCTTCGAGCAGTACTTC	CASSPGQGAFEQYF
TRBV4-1	TRBJ2-7	.	.	TGCGCCAGCAGCTATCAGGGTCCCTCCTACGAGCAGTACTTC	CASSYQGPSYEQYF
TRBV27	TRBJ2-1	.	.	TGTGCCAGCATGGGGGGCCCCTCCTACAATGAGCAGTTCTTC	CASMGGPSYNEQFF
TRBV20-1	TRBJ2-7	.	.	TGCAGTGCAAGCGGGCGCGACTCCTACGAGCAGTACTTC	CSASGRDSYEQYF
TRBV7-2	TRBJ1-1	.	.	TGTGCCAGCAGCTTAGTATCCCCAGTGGGGAACACTGAAGCTTTCTTT	CASSLVSPVGNTEAFF
TRBV7-9	TRBJ2-3	TRBD2	few	TGTGCCAGCAGCGCTTTAACTAGCGGGAGGTCTGCAGATACGCAGTATTTT	CASSALTSGRSADTQYF
TRBV9	TRBJ2-1	.	once	TGTGCCAGCAGCGGGCGGATAGAGGAGGTTCCTCGCAATGAGCAGTTCTTC	CASSGRIEEVPRNEQFF
TRBV28	TRBJ2-3	.	many	TGTGCCAGCAGCGCAATTACAGATACGCAGTATTTT	CASSAITDTQYF